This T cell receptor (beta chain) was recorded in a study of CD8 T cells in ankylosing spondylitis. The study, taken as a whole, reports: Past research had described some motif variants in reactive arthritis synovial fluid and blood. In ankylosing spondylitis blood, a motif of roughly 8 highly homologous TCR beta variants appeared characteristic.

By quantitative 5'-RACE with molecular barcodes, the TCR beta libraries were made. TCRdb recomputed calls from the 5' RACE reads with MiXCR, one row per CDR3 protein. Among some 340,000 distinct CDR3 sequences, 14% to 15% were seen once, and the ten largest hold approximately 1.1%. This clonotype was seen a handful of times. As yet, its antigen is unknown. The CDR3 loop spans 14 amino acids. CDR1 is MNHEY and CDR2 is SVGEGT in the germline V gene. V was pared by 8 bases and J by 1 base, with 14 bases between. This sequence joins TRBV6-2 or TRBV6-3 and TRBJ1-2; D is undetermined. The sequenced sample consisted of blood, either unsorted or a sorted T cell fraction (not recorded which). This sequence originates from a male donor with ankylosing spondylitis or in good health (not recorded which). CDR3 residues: CASELRGGNYGYTF. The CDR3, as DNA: TGTGCCAGCGAGCTGCGCGGCGGTAACTATGGCTACACCTTC.